This T cell receptor beta chain was documented in a study of blood T cell repertoires in COVID-19. The overall study: The samples span acute and convalescent COVID-19 from the United States, Italy and Spain. T cells, B-cell-depleted T cells, or PBMCs provided the cDNA or gDNA that served as material.

In the authors' workflow: Counts of nucleated cells, estimated from reference gene primer amplification, were obtained. Only in-frame clones appear in the TCRdb table, and some are missing; sequencing was by immunoSEQ multiplex PCR. The V and J calls and the clone size are those of that table, but D and trimming were determined from the DNA. Among around 110,000 clones listed, more than 70% were seen once. The sequence derives from a human donor in a cohort sampled during active COVID-19. Sequenced sample: peripheral blood.

The CDR3 region is CATGGLAGPDTQYF. CDR3 coding DNA: TGTGCCACCGGCGGACTAGCGGGACCAGATACGCAGTATTTT. The chain joins TRBV24-1 to TRBJ2-3, with 12 positions matching TRBD2. Germline CDR1 and CDR2: KGHDR and SFDVKD. The CDR3 is 14 amino acids. Trimming cost V 9 bases and J 4 bases; bases outside gene matches: 4.